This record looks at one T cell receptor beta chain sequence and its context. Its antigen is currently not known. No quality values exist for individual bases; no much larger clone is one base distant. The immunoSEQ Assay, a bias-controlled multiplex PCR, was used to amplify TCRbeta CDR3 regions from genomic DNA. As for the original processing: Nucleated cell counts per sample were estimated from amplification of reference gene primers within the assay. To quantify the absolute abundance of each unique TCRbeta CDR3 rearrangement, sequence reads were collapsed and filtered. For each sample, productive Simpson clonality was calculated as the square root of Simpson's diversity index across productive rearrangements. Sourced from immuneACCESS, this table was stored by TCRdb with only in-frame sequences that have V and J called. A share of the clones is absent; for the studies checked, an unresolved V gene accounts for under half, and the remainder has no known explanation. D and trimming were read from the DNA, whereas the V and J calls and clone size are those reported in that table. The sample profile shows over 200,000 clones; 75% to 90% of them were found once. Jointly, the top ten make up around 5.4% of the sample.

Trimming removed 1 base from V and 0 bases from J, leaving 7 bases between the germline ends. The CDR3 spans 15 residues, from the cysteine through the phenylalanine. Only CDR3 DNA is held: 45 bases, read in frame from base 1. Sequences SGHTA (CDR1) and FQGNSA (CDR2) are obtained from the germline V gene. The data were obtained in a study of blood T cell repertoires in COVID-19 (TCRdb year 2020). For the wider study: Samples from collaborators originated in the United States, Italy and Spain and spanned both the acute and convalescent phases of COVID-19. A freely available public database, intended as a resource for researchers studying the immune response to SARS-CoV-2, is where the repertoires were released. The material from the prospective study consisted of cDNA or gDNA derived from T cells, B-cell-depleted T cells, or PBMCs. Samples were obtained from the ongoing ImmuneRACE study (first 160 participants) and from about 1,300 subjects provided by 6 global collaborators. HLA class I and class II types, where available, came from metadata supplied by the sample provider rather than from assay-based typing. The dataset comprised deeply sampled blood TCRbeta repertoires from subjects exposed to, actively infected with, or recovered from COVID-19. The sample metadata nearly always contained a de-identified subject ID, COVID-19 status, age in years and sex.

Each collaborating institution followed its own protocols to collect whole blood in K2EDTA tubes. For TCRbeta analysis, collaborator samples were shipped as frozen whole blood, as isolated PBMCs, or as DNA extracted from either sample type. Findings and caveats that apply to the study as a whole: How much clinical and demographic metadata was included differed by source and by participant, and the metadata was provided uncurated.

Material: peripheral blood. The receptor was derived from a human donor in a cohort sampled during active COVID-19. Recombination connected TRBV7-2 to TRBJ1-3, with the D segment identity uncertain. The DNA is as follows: TGTGCCAGCAGCTTAGATGTCAGCTCTGGAAACACCATATATTTT. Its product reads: CASSLDVSSGNTIYF.